The 26 T cell receptor beta chains reported below all come from one sample, sequenced in a study of blood T cell repertoires in COVID-19. The protocol was immunoSEQ multiplex PCR, while the TCRdb copy is restricted to in-frame clones and leaves out a portion. The repertoire holds almost 400,000 clones, with roughly 91% as singletons. The sequencing input was PBMCs or T cells enriched from blood (not recorded which). Receptor source: a woman in her twenties or thirties who had recovered from COVID-19.

The rearrangement joins TRBV7-3 to TRBJ1-6; TRBD1 might be the D (5 bases). V lost 4 bases and J 10 bases, leaving 8 bases between the germline ends. The CDR3 contains 12 residues. Germline V CDR1 and CDR2: SGHTA, FQGTGA. The chain's CDR3 is CASSSGRSPLHF. Written as DNA, the CDR3 is TGTGCCAGCAGCTCAGGGAGGTCACCCCTCCACTTT.

This clone was picked up one time. V usage is TRBV12-5 and J usage is TRBJ1-4; D call uncertain. V was cut by 0 bases and J by 6 bases, with 11 bases left in between. The CDR3 consists of 15 residues. Germline V gene sequence: CDR1 LGHNT, CDR2 FRNRAP. This chain's CDR3 is CASGLVHGRDEKLFF. The CDR3, as DNA: TGTGCTAGTGGTTTGGTACATGGGCGGGATGAAAAACTGTTTTTT. The whole variable domain, remainder taken from reference TRBV12-5 and TRBJ1-4, is DARVTQTPRHKVTEMGQEVTMRCQPILGHNTVFWYRQTMMQGLELLAYFRNRAPLDDSGMPKDRFSAEMPDATLATLKIQPSEPRDSAVYFCASGLVHGRDEKLFFGSGTQLSVL.

V is TRBV5-6 and J is TRBJ2-5; 7 bases fit TRBD1. With V trimmed by 0 bases and J by 6 bases, 8 bases remained unmatched. The CDR3 covers 15 residues. The germline gives CDR1 SGHDT, CDR2 YYEEEE. The CDR3 spells CASSLAKGAGKTQYF. The DNA of the CDR3 is TGTGCCAGCAGCTTGGCCAAGGGGGCCGGGAAGACCCAGTACTTC.

J is TRBJ1-2 and V is TRBV2; the D gene is possibly TRBD1 (6 bases). CDR3 length: 15 residues. CDR1 and CDR2 from the germline V gene are SNHLY and FYNNEI. V lost 5 bases and J 5 bases, leaving 18 bases between the germline ends. CDR3 bases: TGTGCCAGCAGTCGTTCATCGGACAGACTTTATGGCTACACCTTC. Translating gives CASSRSSDRLYGYTF.

The table lists this clone with a count of one. CDR3 sequence (DNA): TGTGCCAGCAGCGTAGCCTCTGGAGCCAGAAAACAATTGACAGATACGCAGTATTTT. It encodes CASSVASGARKQLTDTQYF. The chain joins TRBV9 to TRBJ2-3; D not resolved. Trimming stripped 0 bases from V and 3 bases from J, with 23 bases between. The V gene's germline CDR1 is SGDLS and CDR2 YYNGEE. This CDR3 is 19 amino acids long. Looking up the rest from reference TRBV9 and TRBJ2-3 gives the full variable domain: DSGVTQTPKHLITATGQRVTLRCSPRSGDLSVYWYQQSLDQGLQFLIQYYNGEERAKGNILERFSAQQFPDLHSELNLSSLELGDSALYFCASSVASGARKQLTDTQYFGPGTRLTVL.

The CDR3 region has the DNA TGTGCCAGCAGTTATCGACAGGGCAACTACGAGCAGTACTTC. This encodes CASSYRQGNYEQYF. The rearrangement links TRBV6-6 to TRBJ2-7; TRBD1 aligns across 7 bases. Germline V gene data show CDR1 as MNHNY and CDR2 as SVGAGI (reference sequence). The junction had 5 bases not matched to a gene; V was cut back by 3 bases and J by 3 bases. The CDR3 spans 14 residues.

This chain connects TRBV7-8 to TRBJ2-3; 9 positions agree with TRBD2. J was trimmed by 2 bases and V by 8 bases; bases with no gene match: 5. This CDR3 contains 14 residues. Per the germline V gene, CDR1 is SGHVS and CDR2 is FQNEAQ. The CDR3 region is CASLSGGPTDTQYF. In nucleotides, the CDR3 is TGTGCCAGCCTTAGCGGGGGCCCCACAGATACGCAGTATTTT. Variable domain in full (rest from reference TRBV7-8 and TRBJ2-3): GAGVSQSPRYKVAKRGQDVALRCDPISGHVSLFWYQQALGQGPEFLTYFQNEAQLDKSGLPSDRFFAERPEGSVSTLKIQRTQQEDSAVYLCASLSGGPTDTQYFGPGTRLTVL.

The chain joins TRBV11-3 to TRBJ2-1, with 9 bases identical to TRBD2. In germline, CDR1 is SGHNT, CDR2 YENEEA. After removal of 0 bases from V and 7 bases from J, the junction contained 10 bases not matched to a gene. CDR3 length: 17 residues. The DNA for the CDR3 is TGTGCCAGCAGCTTAGATTCACTAGGGACTAGCTTTAATGAGCAGTTCTTC. It encodes CASSLDSLGTSFNEQFF.

The chain employs TRBV5-1 and TRBJ1-1, with unresolved D. Germline CDR1 and CDR2: SGHRS and YFSETQ. V lost 1 base and J lost 0, with 10 bases in between. The length of the CDR3 is 15 residues. The CDR3 nucleotides are TGCGCCAGCAGCTTGTCGGCGGGAATGAACACTGAAGCTTTCTTT. Translation gives CASSLSAGMNTEAFF.

V and J are TRBV2 and TRBJ2-2, with a weak D call TRBD2 (6 bases). Germline V gene sequence: CDR1 SNHLY, CDR2 FYNNEI. The V and J ends lost 4 bases and 4 bases respectively, with 13 bases between them. The CDR3 consists of 15 residues. This CDR3 is CASSGNPSATGELFF. The CDR3 DNA sequence: TGTGCCAGCAGTGGGAATCCTAGCGCCACCGGGGAGCTGTTTTTT.

This clone was recorded only once. The chain is built from TRBV7-8 and TRBJ2-5, with D unclear. Germline V lookup: CDR1 SGHVS, CDR2 FQNEAQ. The CDR3 covers 13 residues. V gave up 5 bases and J gave up 2 bases, with 9 bases separating them. The DNA of the CDR3 is TGTGCCAGCAGCCAAGAGCCTCAAGAGACCCAGTACTTC. Translated: CASSQEPQETQYF. The variable domain in full, with the rest retrieved from reference TRBV7-8 and TRBJ2-5, is GAGVSQSPRYKVAKRGQDVALRCDPISGHVSLFWYQQALGQGPEFLTYFQNEAQLDKSGLPSDRFFAERPEGSVSTLKIQRTQQEDSAVYLCASSQEPQETQYFGPGTRLLVL.

The chain recombines TRBV6-2 or TRBV6-3 with TRBJ1-5; 7 bases match TRBD1. Per the germline V gene, CDR1 is MNHEY and CDR2 is SVGEGT. The CDR3 consists of 13 residues. J was trimmed by 7 bases and V by 2 bases; bases with no gene match: 2. Here the CDR3 reads CASSYVQGQPQHF. CDR3 DNA: TGTGCCAGCAGTTACGTACAGGGGCAGCCCCAGCATTTT.

The chain employs TRBV7-3 and TRBJ2-7, with TRBD2 matching 7 bases. Unmatched junction bases numbered 12, after V lost 5 bases and J lost 5 bases. This CDR3 spans 15 amino acids. Per the germline V gene, CDR1 is SGHTA and CDR2 is FQGTGA. The CDR3 nucleotides are TGTGCCAGCAGCCCCCAGTCGGGAGGAATCCACGAGCAGTACTTC. Amino acid sequence: CASSPQSGGIHEQYF.

This clone has a single count. CDR3 in amino acids: CASSLARPVNTEAFF. The CDR3 coding sequence is TGTGCCAGCAGCTTAGCGCGGCCTGTCAACACTGAAGCTTTCTTT. The V and J genes are TRBV7-9 and TRBJ1-1; D not certain. V lost 0 bases to trimming and J lost 2 bases, with 10 bases between them. The CDR3 is 15 residues long. Germline assignment: CDR1 SEHNR and CDR2 FQNEAQ (reference sequence).

The V gene is TRBV3-1 (or the pseudogene TRBV3-2), the J gene TRBJ2-5; 7 bases are a match to TRBD1. The J segment lost 5 bases and the V segment lost 1 base, leaving 13 bases of the junction unmatched. This CDR3 has 17 amino acids. CDR1 and CDR2 (germline): LGHDT, YNNKEL (reference sequence). The CDR3 protein is CASSQGRDRVLGETQYF. The CDR3 DNA reads TGTGCCAGCAGCCAAGGCCGCGACAGGGTCCTTGGGGAGACCCAGTACTTC.

The gene calls are TRBV30 and TRBJ1-2; TRBD1 is a possible D gene (5 bases). V lost 8 bases, J lost 8 bases, and 15 bases lay in between. This CDR3 region has 11 residues. Germline loops: CDR1 GTSNPN, CDR2 SVGIG (reference sequence). CDR3 residues: CAGGPSGGYTF. The CDR3 bases are TGTGCCGGGGGACCCTCCGGGGGCTACACCTTC.

This clone was counted between two and nine times. V is TRBV28 and J is TRBJ2-1, with 7 bases aligning to TRBD1. Trimming cost V 3 bases and J 7 bases; bases outside gene matches: 6. The length of the CDR3 is 14 residues. The V gene's germline CDR1 is MDHEN and CDR2 SYDVKM. CDR3: CASSFLKQGNEQFF. In nucleotides, the CDR3 is TGTGCCAGCAGTTTCCTTAAACAGGGGAATGAGCAGTTCTTC.

This chain uses TRBV21-1 with TRBJ2-6; the listed D gene, TRBD2, was not tested against the DNA. TRBV21-1 is listed as a pseudogene. The CDR3 runs to 18 residues. CDR3 DNA: TGTGCCAGCAGCCCCCGCGGGGACTCCCGCTCTGGGGCCAACGTCCTGACTTTC. This sequence encodes CASSPRGDSRSGANVLTF.

The CDR3 loop reads CASSLNERSSPLHF. The CDR3 DNA follows: TGTGCCAGCAGCTTAAACGAGAGGAGTTCACCCCTCCACTTT. This chain uses TRBV7-8 with TRBJ1-6; no clear D. V was pared by 2 bases and J by 9 bases, with 11 bases between. The CDR3 is 14 residues long. Germline CDR1 is SGHVS and CDR2 is FQNEAQ. Full variable domain (missing parts from reference TRBV7-8 and TRBJ1-6): GAGVSQSPRYKVAKRGQDVALRCDPISGHVSLFWYQQALGQGPEFLTYFQNEAQLDKSGLPSDRFFAERPEGSVSTLKIQRTQQEDSAVYLCASSLNERSSPLHFGNGTRLTVT.

The genes are TRBV2 and TRBJ1-5, with 7 nucleotides matching TRBD1. This CDR3 is 13 amino acids long. Germline-derived CDR1 and CDR2 are SNHLY and FYNNEI. The V gene end was trimmed by 3 bases and the J gene end by 13 bases; junction bases not matched to a gene: 9. CDR3 amino acids: CASSDGDRADQHF. CDR3 nucleotide sequence: TGTGCCAGCAGTGATGGAGACAGGGCGGATCAGCATTTT.

This sequence joins TRBV10-1 and TRBJ1-1, with TRBD1 matching 8 bases. V gave up 5 bases and J gave up 3 bases; unmatched junction bases: 5. CDR1 and CDR2 (germline): WNHNN, SYGVQD (reference sequence). CDR3 length equals 14 residues. The CDR3 bases are TGCGCCAGCAGTCCTGACAGGGGTGACACTGAAGCTTTCTTT. Amino acid sequence: CASSPDRGDTEAFF.

The chain recombines TRBV7-3 with TRBJ1-4; 9 bases map to TRBD1. J lost 12 bases, V lost 11 bases, and 13 bases had no gene match. Per germline, CDR1 SGHTA and CDR2 FQGTGA. CDR3 length equals 13 residues. CDR3 nucleotide sequence: TGTGCCCCGAGGACAGGGGAGAACGAGCAACTGTTTTTT. Amino acid sequence: CAPRTGENEQLFF.

This chain links TRBV3-1 (or the pseudogene TRBV3-2) with TRBJ2-7, with 12 bases that match TRBD1. The J segment lost 6 bases and the V segment lost 4 bases, leaving 4 bases of the junction unmatched. The CDR3 length is 14 residues. Germline V CDR1 and CDR2: LGHDT, YNNKEL (reference sequence). The CDR3 nucleotides read TGTGCCAGCAGCCCGGGACAGGGGGCTAGCGAGCAGTACTTC. This translates into CASSPGQGASEQYF.

The chain carries TRBV19 and TRBJ1-1, with unresolved D. The V gene lost 7 bases and the J gene lost 1 base, with 16 bases spanning the gap. The CDR3 has 15 residues. The germline CDR1 and CDR2 sequences are LNHDA and SQIVND (reference sequence). Written as DNA, the CDR3 is TGTGCCAGTAAATGGGGAGTATTGAGGAACACTGAAGCTTTCTTT. Residues: CASKWGVLRNTEAFF. Full variable domain (rest looked up from reference TRBV19 and TRBJ1-1): DGGITQSPKYLFRKEGQNVTLSCEQNLNHDAMYWYRQDPGQGLRLIYYSQIVNDFQKGDIAEGYSVSREKKESFPLTVTSAQKNPTAFYLCASKWGVLRNTEAFFGQGTRLTVV.

The chain is built from TRBV25-1 and TRBJ2-1; D possibly corresponds to TRBD1 (6 bases). Germline CDR1 reads MGHDK; CDR2 reads SYGVNS. Deletions cut 2 bases from V and 5 bases from J, with 13 bases between. The CDR3 has 15 amino acids. CDR3 region: CASSEPRDNNNEQFF. The CDR3 nucleotides read TGTGCCAGCAGTGAACCCCGGGACAACAACAATGAGCAGTTCTTC.

This clone turned up a few times. The chain employs TRBV10-3 and TRBJ2-5, with D perhaps matching TRBD1 (6 bases). V was trimmed by 6 bases and J by 1 base, leaving 9 bases between them. The length of the CDR3 is 13 residues. CDR1 ENHRY and CDR2 SYGVKD come from the germline V gene. The CDR3, as DNA: TGTGCCATCAGACAGGGAGTCCAAGAGACCCAGTACTTC. Protein sequence: CAIRQGVQETQYF.